This TCR beta chain was sequenced for a study of blood T cell repertoires in COVID-19. On the study more broadly: Acute-phase and convalescent COVID-19 samples originated in the United States, Italy and Spain.

The germline CDR1 and CDR2 sequences are MGHRA and YSYEKL. CDR3 length: 17 amino acids. J lost 2 bases, V lost 2 bases, and 7 bases had no gene match. Some clones are missing from TCRdb's copy, which holds only in-frame ones; the method was immunoSEQ multiplex PCR. The profile shows over 50,000 clones, 75% to 90% of them singletons. This chain connects TRBV4-1 to TRBJ2-7; 12 bases agree with TRBD1. The sequence derives from a human donor in a cohort sampled during active COVID-19. The sequenced sample consisted of peripheral blood. CDR3 in DNA: TGCGCCAGCAGCCAACAGGGACAGGGGGCGCCAGCCTACGAGCAGTACTTC. It specifies CASSQQGQGAPAYEQYF.